This TCR beta chain was recovered during a study of blood T cells in healthy people across ages (dated by TCRdb to the mid-2010s). In terms of the full investigation: Template switching captured roughly one uniquely barcoded TCR beta cDNA molecule per two T cells in model experiments. Age-related changes in TCR beta repertoire diversity were measured in the study by deep sequencing normalized with unique cDNA molecular identifiers. Four age groups were formed from the donors: young (average about 17 years), middle-aged (around 40), aged (about 62) and long-lived (about 80). To avoid experimental bias, donors of different ages were distributed randomly across sequencing lanes. Two additional independent replicas of 1 million unique cDNA reads from the same blood draw were analyzed for two donors (one aged 18 to 29 and one aged 80 or older).

The donors were roughly 38 Caucasian individuals from Russia, aged roughly 6 to 100 years, who were systemically healthy. Each donor gave about 10 milliliters of peripheral blood, drawn into EDTA-treated Vacutainer tubes. Ficoll-Paque density-gradient centrifugation was used to isolate PBMCs, with at least 7 million per sample. Trizol reagent was used to extract total RNA from the PBMCs, yielding at least 5 micrograms per sample. For every donor, flow cytometry on a PBMC aliquot measured the percentage of naive CD45RAhigh/CD27high T cells. Points on this clonotype: The antigen it recognizes is unknown. Per-base quality was not reported, and no clone a single base away is much larger than it.

The library was built by means of 5' RACE. The data were produced on an Illumina HiSeq 2500. A second PCR of about 6 to 11 cycles was performed with a sample-barcoded 5' primer and a J-beta primer mix. A unique molecular identifier was introduced onto each TCR beta cDNA molecule by a template-switch 5' adaptor carrying 12 random nucleotides. Each sample yielded at least 3 million CDR3-containing paired-end reads. First-strand cDNA synthesis was performed from all RNA using the Mint cDNA synthesis kit, with priming by a TRBC-specific oligonucleotide. All cDNA was treated with uracil-DNA glycosylase and then went through a first 18-cycle PCR with the universal primers M1SS and BC2_uni_R. The original pipeline was this. Normalization of each sample was performed by random selection of 1 million high-quality reads, each carrying a distinct molecular identifier. Instead of being binned into consensus sequences, reads that shared molecular identifiers were thrown out. MiTCR, with a Q25 quality threshold and the strictest error-elimination algorithm, was used for CDR3 identification, clonotype clustering and error correction. A nonparametric unseen species model using Euler transformation provided a lower-bound estimate of total TCR beta diversity. TCRdb reran the public reads through fastp at Q25 and MiXCR, keeping productive beta chains. Rows matching on CDR3 protein sequence are summarized as one entry with the most common DNA and genes. TCRdb's processing, not the study's, gives the V and J calls here. Within this sample are about 640,000 distinct CDR3 sequences, with roughly 50% of them counted one time only. The top ten clones comprise around 37% of the sample.

Study-wide findings and limitations: The percentage of naive T cells measured by flow cytometry correlated strongly with observed TCR beta diversity. Because profiling used bulk unsorted PBMCs, naive and antigen-experienced compartments could not be compared conclusively. As age increased, observed TCR beta diversity per million T cells dropped in a roughly linear way, and a significant reduction was already evident by age 40. Estimates of total diversity from one million sequenced T cells were regarded as lower bounds and underestimates. Because the CMV infection status of the donors was unknown, age-related changes in expanded clonotypes may potentially have been confounded. Compared with the aged group, more naive CD4+ T cells, fewer expanded clones and increased TCR diversity were shown by the long-lived group, suggesting age selection.

V is shortened by 3 bases, J by 5 bases, and the region joining them spans 8 bases. The germline V gene (reference sequence) gives CDR1 as SEHNR and CDR2 as FQNEAQ. The CDR3 runs 13 residues from the cysteine to the phenylalanine. This entry keeps only the CDR3 DNA: 39 bases, framed from base 1. The rearrangement joined TRBV7-9 to TRBJ1-5, with the D gene not clear enough to name. The sequence was collected from a man between 60 and 70 years old in good health. Sequencing was carried out using blood. The CDR3 reads CASSFRWDQPQHF. DNA sequence: TGTGCCAGCAGCTTCAGGTGGGATCAGCCCCAGCATTTT.